This T cell receptor beta chain was identified in a study of tumor and adjacent non-tumor tissue in lung cancer. Study summary: On average, productive TCRbeta reads reached 4 million to 4.5 million per sample. Whole-study results and caveats: TCR diversity was significantly greater in tumor than normal lung tissue.

RNA was extracted from bulk tissue without any cell sorting. Chemotherapy-naive patients with new lung cancer underwent thoracic surgery in China, August–late 2014. Germline-derived CDR1 and CDR2 are SGHTA and FQGNSA. This CDR3 has 17 amino acids. A modified ARM-PCR protocol with three rounds of nested PCR amplified TCRbeta. From the multiplex PCR reads, TCRdb called clonotypes with MiXCR, one entry per CDR3 protein. In the table there are about 110,000 distinct CDR3 sequences, roughly 73% of which are singletons. A word on this clonotype: Its specificity is unknown. At one of its ends the junction is not consistent with the germline gene, which may arise from a read error.

V gene TRBV7-2 combines with J gene TRBJ2-5; the match to TRBD1 covers 7 bases. Sequencing was performed on lung tumor tissue. The sequence derives from a woman in her sixties or seventies with non-small cell lung cancer. The CDR3 sequence: CASNLGWPGQRQETQYF. In nucleotides, the CDR3 is TGCGCCAGCAACTTAGGATGGCCGGGACAGAGGCAAGAGACCCAGTACTTC.